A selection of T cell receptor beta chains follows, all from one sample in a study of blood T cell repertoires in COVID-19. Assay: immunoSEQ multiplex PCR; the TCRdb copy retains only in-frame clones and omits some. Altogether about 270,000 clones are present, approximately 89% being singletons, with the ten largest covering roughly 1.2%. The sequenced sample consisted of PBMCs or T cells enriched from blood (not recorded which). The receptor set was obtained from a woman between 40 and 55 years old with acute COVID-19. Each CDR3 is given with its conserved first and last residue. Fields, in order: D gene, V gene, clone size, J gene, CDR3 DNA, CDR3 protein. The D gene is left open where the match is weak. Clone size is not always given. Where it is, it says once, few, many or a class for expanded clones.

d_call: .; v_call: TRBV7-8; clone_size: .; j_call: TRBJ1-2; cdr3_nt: TGTGCCAGCAGCTTAGATGGCAGGGCCCCCTCTGGCTACACCTTC; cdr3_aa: CASSLDGRAPSGYTF
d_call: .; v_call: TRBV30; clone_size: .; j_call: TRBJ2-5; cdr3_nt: TGTGCCTGGAGTCGGAGGATGGGAGAGACCCAGTACTTC; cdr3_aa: CAWSRRMGETQYF
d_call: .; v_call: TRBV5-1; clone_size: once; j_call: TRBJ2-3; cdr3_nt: TGCGCCAGCAGCTTGCAGGGGCGCACAGATACGCAGTATTTT; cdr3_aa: CASSLQGRTDTQYF
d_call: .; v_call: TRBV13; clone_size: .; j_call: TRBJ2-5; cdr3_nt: TGTGCCAGCAGCTTAGGACTAGGGTCCCAAGAGACCCAGTACTTC; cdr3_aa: CASSLGLGSQETQYF
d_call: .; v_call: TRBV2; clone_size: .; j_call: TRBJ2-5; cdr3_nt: TGTGCCAGCGCCTCGTGGACAGACCCCAAAGAGACCCAGTACTTC; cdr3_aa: CASASWTDPKETQYF
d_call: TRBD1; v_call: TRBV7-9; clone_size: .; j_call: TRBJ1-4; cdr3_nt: TGTGCCAGCAGCTTCGGACAGGGGAATGAAAAACTGTTTTTT; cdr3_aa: CASSFGQGNEKLFF
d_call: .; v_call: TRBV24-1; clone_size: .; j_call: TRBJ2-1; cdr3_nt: TGTGCCACCAGTGACCCTAGCAGGGGTGACAATGAGCAGTTCTTC; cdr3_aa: CATSDPSRGDNEQFF
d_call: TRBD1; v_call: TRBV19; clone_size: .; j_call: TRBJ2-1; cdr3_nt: TGTGCCACCACAGGGGGTTCGGCCTACAATGAGCAGTTCTTC; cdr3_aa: CATTGGSAYNEQFF
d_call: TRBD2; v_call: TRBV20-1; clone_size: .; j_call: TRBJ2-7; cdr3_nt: TGCAGTGCTAGTCGGAGTAGCGGGTTGACGTCCCCCTACGAGCAGTACTTC; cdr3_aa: CSASRSSGLTSPYEQYF
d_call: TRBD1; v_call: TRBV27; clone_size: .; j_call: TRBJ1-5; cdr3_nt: TGTGCCAGCAGTCCCAAGACAGGGGGCAATCAGCCCCAGCATTTT; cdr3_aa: CASSPKTGGNQPQHF
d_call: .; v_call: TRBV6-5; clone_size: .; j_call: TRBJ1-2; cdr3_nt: TGTGCCAGCACCCCGGGGGGATACTATGGCTACACCTTC; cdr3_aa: CASTPGGYYGYTF
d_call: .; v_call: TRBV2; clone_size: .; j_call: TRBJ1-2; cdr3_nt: TGTGCCAGCGGATCAGGGAAGATTCCTAAGGATGGCTACACCTTC; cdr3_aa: CASGSGKIPKDGYTF
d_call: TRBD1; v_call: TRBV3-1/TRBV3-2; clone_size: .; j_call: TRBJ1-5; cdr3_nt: TGTGCCAGCAGCCAAGCCAGCCCTTCAGGGGGTCAGCCCCAGCATTTT; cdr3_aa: CASSQASPSGGQPQHF
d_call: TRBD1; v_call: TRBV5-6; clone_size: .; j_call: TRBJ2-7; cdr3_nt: TGTGCCACCGGGACCGGGACAGGTATCACCTACGAGCAGTACTTC; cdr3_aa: CATGTGTGITYEQYF
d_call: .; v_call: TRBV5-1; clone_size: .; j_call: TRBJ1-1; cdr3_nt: TGCGCCAGCAGCCTGGCGGGGGGCCGGGCGAGCACTGAAGCTTTCTTT; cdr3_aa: CASSLAGGRASTEAFF
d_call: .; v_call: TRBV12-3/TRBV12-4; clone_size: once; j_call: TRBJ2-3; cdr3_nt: TGTGCCAGCAGCGGGCAGGGGACAGATACGCAGTATTTT; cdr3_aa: CASSGQGTDTQYF
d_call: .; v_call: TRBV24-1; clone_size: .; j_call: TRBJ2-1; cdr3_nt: TGTGCCACAGGGGACACCACTACCTACAATGAGCAGTTCTTC; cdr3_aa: CATGDTTTYNEQFF
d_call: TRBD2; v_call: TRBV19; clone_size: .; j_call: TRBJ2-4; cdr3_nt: TGTGCCAGTAGAGGGAGCGGGAGTGCCAAAAACATTCAGTACTTC; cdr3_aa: CASRGSGSAKNIQYF
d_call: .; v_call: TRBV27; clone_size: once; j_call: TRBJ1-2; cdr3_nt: TGTGCCAGCAGACAAGGGGGCTATGGCTACACCTTC; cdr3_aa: CASRQGGYGYTF
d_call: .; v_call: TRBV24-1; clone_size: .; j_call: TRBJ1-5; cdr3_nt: TGTGCCACCATGGAGGGGATTCGCAATCAGCCCCAGCATTTT; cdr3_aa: CATMEGIRNQPQHF
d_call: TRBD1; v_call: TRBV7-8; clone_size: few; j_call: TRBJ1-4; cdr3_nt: TGTGCCAGCAGCTTAAGTCGGGACAGGAGAGAAAAACTGTTTTTT; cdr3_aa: CASSLSRDRREKLFF
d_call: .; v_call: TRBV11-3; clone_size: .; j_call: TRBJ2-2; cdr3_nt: TGTGCCAGCAGCTTACCCTCTTCGAGACAGGGAGGACGCACCGGGGAGCTGTTTTTT; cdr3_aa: CASSLPSSRQGGRTGELFF
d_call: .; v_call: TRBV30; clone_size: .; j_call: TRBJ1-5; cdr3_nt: TGTGCCTGGGCCCCGGACACAAATCAGCCCCAGCATTTT; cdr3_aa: CAWAPDTNQPQHF
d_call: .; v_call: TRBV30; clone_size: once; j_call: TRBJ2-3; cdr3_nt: TGTGCCTGGAGTGGCCCCTCAACGGGAGATACGCAGTATTTT; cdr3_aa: CAWSGPSTGDTQYF
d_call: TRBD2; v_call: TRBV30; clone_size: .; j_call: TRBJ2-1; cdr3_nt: TGTGCCTGCCCGAGGACTAGCGGGAGGTCGGATTCGGGTGAGCAGTTCTTC; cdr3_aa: CACPRTSGRSDSGEQFF
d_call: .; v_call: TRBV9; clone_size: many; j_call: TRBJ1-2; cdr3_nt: TGTGCCAGCAGCGTAGCAGACACTAACTATGGCTACACCTTC; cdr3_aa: CASSVADTNYGYTF
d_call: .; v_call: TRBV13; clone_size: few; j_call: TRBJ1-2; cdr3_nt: TGTGCCAGCAGCTTTTCCAAAACATATGGCTACACCTTC; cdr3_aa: CASSFSKTYGYTF
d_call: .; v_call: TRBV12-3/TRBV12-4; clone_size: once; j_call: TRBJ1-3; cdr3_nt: TGTGCCAGCAGTTTAACAGGAAACACCATATATTTT; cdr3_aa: CASSLTGNTIYF
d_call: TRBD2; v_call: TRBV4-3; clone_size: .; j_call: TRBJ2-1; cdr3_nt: TGCGCCAGCAGCCATTGGGGAGCGGGAAAGGAAGGCGATGAGCAGTTCTTC; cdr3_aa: CASSHWGAGKEGDEQFF
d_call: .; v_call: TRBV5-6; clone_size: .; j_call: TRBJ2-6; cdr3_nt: TGTGCCAGCAGCTTGGCCGGGTCTGGGGCCAACGTCCTGACTTTC; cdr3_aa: CASSLAGSGANVLTF
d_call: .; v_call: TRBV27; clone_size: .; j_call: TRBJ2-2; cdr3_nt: TGTGCCAGCAGTTTACGGTCGGGGGCCGGGGAGCTGTTTTTT; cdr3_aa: CASSLRSGAGELFF
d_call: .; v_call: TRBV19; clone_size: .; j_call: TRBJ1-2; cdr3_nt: TGTGCCAGTTCGGGAAACCGGGACATTGACTATGGCTACACCTTC; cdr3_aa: CASSGNRDIDYGYTF
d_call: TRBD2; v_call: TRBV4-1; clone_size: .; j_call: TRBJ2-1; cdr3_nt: TGCGCCAGCAGCCAAGATCCCCCGACTAGCGGTCTGTACAATGAGCAGTTCTTC; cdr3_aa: CASSQDPPTSGLYNEQFF
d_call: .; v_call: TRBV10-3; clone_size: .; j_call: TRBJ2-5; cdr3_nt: TGTGCCTCCACGGGGGCGGGAGAGGAAGAGACCCAGTACTTC; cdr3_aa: CASTGAGEEETQYF
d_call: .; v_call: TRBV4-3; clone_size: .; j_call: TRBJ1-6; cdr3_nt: TGCGCCAGCAGCCAAGATTCAGGTGGTGATGATTCACCCCTCCACTTT; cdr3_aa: CASSQDSGGDDSPLHF
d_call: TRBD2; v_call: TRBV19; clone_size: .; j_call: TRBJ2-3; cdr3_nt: TGTGCCAGTAGTAGCTGGACTAGCGGGACAGATACGCAGTATTTT; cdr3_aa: CASSSWTSGTDTQYF
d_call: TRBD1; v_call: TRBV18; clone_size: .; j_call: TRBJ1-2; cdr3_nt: TGTGCCAGCTCACAGGGACAGGGAGACGACTATGGCTACACCTTC; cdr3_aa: CASSQGQGDDYGYTF
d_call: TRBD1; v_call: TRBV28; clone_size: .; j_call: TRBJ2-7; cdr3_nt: TGTGCCAGCAGCCGACAGGGGGCCTCTTACGAGCAGTACTTC; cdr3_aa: CASSRQGASYEQYF
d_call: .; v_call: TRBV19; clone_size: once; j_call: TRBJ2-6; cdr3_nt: TGTGCCAGTAGTGAACAAGGGGCGCCCGGGGCCAACGTCCTGACTTTC; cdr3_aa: CASSEQGAPGANVLTF
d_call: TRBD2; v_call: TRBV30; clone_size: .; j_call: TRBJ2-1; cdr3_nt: TGTGCCTGGAGTCCACTAGCGGGAGGGAATGAGCAGTTCTTC; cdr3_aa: CAWSPLAGGNEQFF
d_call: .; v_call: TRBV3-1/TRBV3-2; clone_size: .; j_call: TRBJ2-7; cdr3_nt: TGTGCCAGCAGCCCGGAGACAGGCCACTACGAGCAGTACTTC; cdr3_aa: CASSPETGHYEQYF
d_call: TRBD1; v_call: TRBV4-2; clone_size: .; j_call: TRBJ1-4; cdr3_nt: TGTGCCAGCAGCCAAGGCGAGGGGGCGCTTGAAAAACTGTTTTTT; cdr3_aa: CASSQGEGALEKLFF
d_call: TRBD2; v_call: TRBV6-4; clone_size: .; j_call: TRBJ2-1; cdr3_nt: TGTGCCAGCAGTGACTTAGCGGGGGCCGATAATGAGCAGTTCTTC; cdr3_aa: CASSDLAGADNEQFF
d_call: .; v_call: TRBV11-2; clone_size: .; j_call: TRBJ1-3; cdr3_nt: TGTGCCAGCAGCTGGGGGGGGGACTCGAGAACTGGAAACACCATATATTTT; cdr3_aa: CASSWGGDSRTGNTIYF
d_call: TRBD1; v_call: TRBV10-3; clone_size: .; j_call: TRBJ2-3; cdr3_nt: TGTGCCATCCGGGACAGGGCGATCGGCACAGATACGCAGTATTTT; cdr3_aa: CAIRDRAIGTDTQYF